One and the same sample provided the 8 T cell receptor beta chains below, sequenced in a study of blood T cell repertoires in COVID-19. The repertoire was sequenced with immunoSEQ multiplex PCR; TCRdb's copy has only in-frame clones and lacks some. This table has under 65,000 clones, about nine tenths appearing once. Sequences were obtained from peripheral blood. The source is a man aged 55 to 70 with acute or convalescent COVID-19.

The chain recombines TRBV30 with TRBJ2-5; TRBD1 matches at 7 bases. This CDR3 region has 15 residues. Germline CDR1 GTSNPN, CDR2 SVGIG (reference sequence). Trimming at V came to 0 bases and at J to 5 bases, leaving 9 bases not matched to a gene. As DNA, the CDR3 is TGTGCCTGGAGTGTACGGGCAGGGGGAAAGGAGACCCAGTACTTC. Its protein is CAWSVRAGGKETQYF.

Written as DNA, the CDR3 is TGTGCCAGCAGTTACTCGACAGGGACCCAAGAGACCCAGTACTTC. Translating it yields CASSYSTGTQETQYF. This chain connects TRBV6-2 or TRBV6-3 to TRBJ2-5; 7 positions agree with TRBD1. Germline V lookup: CDR1 MNHEY, CDR2 SVGEGT. The trim removed 0 bases at V and 1 base at J, leaving 2 bases unmatched. This CDR3 is 15 amino acids long.

The chain couples TRBV27 to TRBJ1-6; D might be TRBD1 (5 bases). Trimming shortened V by 5 bases and J by 6 bases, and 26 bases separated the two germline ends. CDR3 length equals 19 residues. In germline, CDR1 is MNHEY, CDR2 SMNVEV (reference sequence). The CDR3 region is CASSPELLQVGRRNSPLHF. The CDR3 bases are TGTGCCAGCAGTCCAGAACTCTTACAGGTCGGGAGACGTAATTCACCCCTCCACTTT.

The chain has TRBV5-4 and TRBJ1-4, with no clear D. The CDR3 spans 16 residues. V was clipped by 4 bases and J by 0 bases, with 13 bases between them. Per germline, CDR1 SGHNT and CDR2 YYREEE (reference sequence). CDR3 DNA sequence: TGTGCCAGCAGCCCACAATCCGGGACAACTAATGAAAAACTGTTTTTT. Protein: CASSPQSGTTNEKLFF.

In DNA, the CDR3 is TGCGCCAGCATCACCGGGACAGGGGATTGGGAGCTGTTTTTT. Translation: CASITGTGDWELFF. The J gene is TRBJ2-2, the V gene TRBV5-1, with 10 bases lining up with TRBD1. V shed 6 bases and J 9 bases; nucleotides not matched to a gene: 8. Looked up from germline, CDR1 is SGHRS and CDR2 is YFSETQ. The CDR3 consists of 14 residues.

This clone was recorded only once. The chain has TRBV7-9 and TRBJ2-1, with 12 nucleotides matching TRBD2. Germline CDR1 SEHNR, CDR2 FQNEAQ (reference sequence). The CDR3 runs to 16 residues. The V gene end was trimmed by 5 bases and the J gene end by 4 bases; junction bases not matched to a gene: 6. CDR3 loop: CASSPGLAGLYNEQFF. CDR3 in DNA: TGTGCCAGCAGCCCCGGACTAGCGGGACTATACAATGAGCAGTTCTTC.

The V call is TRBV10-2, the J call TRBJ1-1; D is possibly TRBD1 (5 bases). Germline-derived CDR1 and CDR2 are WSHSY and SAAADI. Deletions cut 4 bases from V and 1 base from J, with 28 bases between. The CDR3 totals 20 residues. The CDR3 nucleotides read TGCGCCAGCAGTGGGAGATTAGGGGCCCAAACCAGCCGACGGAACACTGAAGCTTTCTTT. Amino acids: CASSGRLGAQTSRRNTEAFF.

The chain uses TRBV19 and TRBJ1-1; TRBD1 matches 7 bases. Germline CDR1 and CDR2: LNHDA and SQIVND (reference sequence). V was clipped by 3 bases and J by 1 base; unmatched bases: 8. The CDR3 spans 16 residues. CDR3 bases: TGTGCCAGTAGTATTCTGGGACAGATCTCGAACACTGAAGCTTTCTTT. The encoded protein is CASSILGQISNTEAFF.